The T cell receptor beta chain described here comes from a study of beta chain features in type 1 diabetes. Points from the study as a whole: Moderate but significant shortening of TCRB CDR3s was recorded in all four CD4+ subsets from Type 1 diabetes patients.

The trim removed 3 bases at V and 4 bases at J, leaving 6 bases unmatched. Per the germline V gene, CDR1 is SGHTA and CDR2 is FQGNSA. The CDR3 consists of 15 residues. What was sequenced were expressed TCRB transcripts, since all of the isolated RNA had been reverse transcribed. This table comes from immunoSEQ multiplex PCR, and its TCRdb copy is limited to in-frame clones, with some not included. The repertoire includes more than 300,000 clones, about 10% of them detected once, and about 0.63% sits in the top ten. This clone was seen only a few times. What it binds is unknown. Sequencing used central memory CD4+ T cells from blood. The chain has TRBV7-2 and TRBJ2-3; 8 bases align to TRBD2. The sequence came from a man aged 25-45 years with type 1 diabetes. The CDR3 reads CASSFRREGSDTQYF. The CDR3 nucleotides are TGTGCCAGCAGCTTCCGACGGGAGGGTTCAGATACGCAGTATTTT.